One sample yielded the 29 T cell receptor beta chains listed below, sequenced in a study of blood T cell repertoires in COVID-19. Only in-frame clones appear in the TCRdb table, and some are missing; sequencing was by immunoSEQ multiplex PCR. The sample shows about 200,000 clones, more than 75% of them seen only once. The sequencing sample was made of peripheral blood. The receptors stem from a woman aged 55-70 years with COVID-19, enrolled during active disease.

This chain links TRBV6-1 with TRBJ1-6, with 8 bases fitting TRBD1. The J segment lost 11 bases and the V segment lost 11 bases, leaving 14 bases of the junction unmatched. CDR3 length equals 14 residues. Germline-derived CDR1 and CDR2 are MNHNS and SASEGT. CDR3 coding DNA: TGTGCCGGCAAGAGACAGGGGTCTGAAGCACCCCTCCACTTT. It yields the protein CAGKRQGSEAPLHF.

This chain uses TRBV29-1 with TRBJ2-7, with 7 bases lining up with TRBD2. V gave up 2 bases and J gave up 3 bases; unmatched junction bases: 10. Germline V gene lookup returns CDR1 SQVTM and CDR2 ANQGSEA. The CDR3 is 15 residues long. CDR3 sequence: CSVERGDGAFYEQYF. The CDR3 DNA reads as TGCAGCGTTGAACGGGGGGACGGGGCTTTCTACGAGCAGTACTTC.

The rearrangement links TRBV9 to TRBJ2-5; 8 bases fit TRBD2. This CDR3 has 16 amino acids. With V trimmed by 2 bases and J by 5 bases, 11 bases remained unmatched. From germline, CDR1 is SGDLS and CDR2 YYNGEE. This chain's CDR3 is CASSVQGAGVEETQYF. The CDR3 bases are TGTGCCAGCAGCGTTCAAGGAGCGGGAGTGGAGGAGACCCAGTACTTC. Based on the CDR3 plus reference TRBV9 and TRBJ2-5, the full variable domain is DSGVTQTPKHLITATGQRVTLRCSPRSGDLSVYWYQQSLDQGLQFLIQYYNGEERAKGNILERFSAQQFPDLHSELNLSSLELGDSALYFCASSVQGAGVEETQYFGPGTRLLVL.

The chain carries TRBV2 and TRBJ2-1; 7 bases fit TRBD1. After removal of 8 bases from V and 7 bases from J, the junction contained 14 bases not matched to a gene. The germline CDR1 and CDR2 sequences are SNHLY and FYNNEI. This CDR3 region has 15 residues. The DNA for the CDR3 is TGTGCCAGCCCCCGGAAGCAGACAGGGACGAATGAGCAGTTCTTC. As protein: CASPRKQTGTNEQFF.

This clone has more than one count but fewer than ten. The chain carries TRBV5-6 and TRBJ1-1; 8 positions match TRBD1. V lost 4 bases to trimming and J lost 4 bases; unmatched junction nucleotides: 9. The germline CDR1 and CDR2 sequences are SGHDT and YYEEEE. The CDR3 extends over 15 amino acids. The CDR3 bases are TGTGCCAGCAGCCCCGGACAGGGTTGGTTCACTGAAGCTTTCTTT. This translates into CASSPGQGWFTEAFF.

The chain carries TRBV27 and TRBJ2-2; 7 bases map to TRBD2. Trimming took 2 bases from V and 2 from J; bases not matched to a gene: 5. Germline loops: CDR1 MNHEY, CDR2 SMNVEV (reference sequence). The CDR3 contains 16 residues. Here the CDR3 reads CASSLVRGINTGELFF. The CDR3 nucleotides read TGTGCCAGCAGTTTAGTGCGGGGGATAAACACCGGGGAGCTGTTTTTT.

The rearrangement joins TRBV18 to TRBJ1-2; 8 nucleotides align to TRBD1. CDR1 KGHSH and CDR2 LQKENI come from the germline V gene. The CDR3 runs to 16 residues. V lost 3 bases and J lost 5; bases outside the gene matches: 11. Here the CDR3 DNA reads TGTGCCAGCTCACCTACGGACAGGGCAGGGAGGTATGGCTACACCTTC. Its protein product is CASSPTDRAGRYGYTF.

The V call is TRBV2, the J call TRBJ1-1; D is unresolved. The CDR3 consists of 13 residues. Between the trimmed V and J ends, which lost 6 bases and 5 bases, there was a span of 13 bases. Germline CDR1 SNHLY, CDR2 FYNNEI. CDR3 sequence: CASRYGKPTEAFF. In DNA, the CDR3 is TGTGCCAGCAGGTACGGGAAGCCGACTGAAGCTTTCTTT.

This chain uses TRBV24-1 with TRBJ2-3; D is ambiguous. Germline V gene sequence: CDR1 KGHDR, CDR2 SFDVKD. The CDR3 extends over 14 amino acids. Trimming cost V 7 bases and J 0 bases, with 10 bases left between them. The DNA for the CDR3 is TGTGCCACCAGCCCTGCGAGAAGCACAGATACGCAGTATTTT. As protein: CATSPARSTDTQYF.

This rearrangement joins TRBV10-3 to TRBJ2-1, with 8 positions matching TRBD2. V trimming: 8 bases; J trimming: 9 bases; junction bases outside the gene matches: 12. This CDR3 spans 14 amino acids. CDR1 ENHRY and CDR2 SYGVKD come from the germline V gene. CDR3 in amino acids: CAISAGGGEAEQFF. The CDR3 nucleotides read TGTGCCATCTCCGCGGGAGGCGGTGAAGCTGAGCAGTTCTTC.

V and J are TRBV28 and TRBJ1-6; D is possibly TRBD1 (5 bases). The germline gives CDR1 MDHEN, CDR2 SYDVKM. Trimming removed 2 bases from V and 6 bases from J, with 17 bases in between. The CDR3 length is 17 residues. The CDR3 region has the DNA TGTGCCAGCAGTTTACCTGGGGACGTGGGACTTAATTCACCCCTCCACTTT. Its protein product is CASSLPGDVGLNSPLHF.

The chain uses TRBV28 and TRBJ1-6; D is unresolved. The CDR3 extends over 14 amino acids. Germline CDR1 is MDHEN and CDR2 is SYDVKM. Trimming shortened V by 3 bases and J by 4 bases, and 7 bases separated the two germline ends. CDR3 sequence: CASSFPLYNSPLHF. Here the CDR3 DNA reads TGTGCCAGCAGTTTCCCTCTTTATAATTCACCCCTCCACTTT.

This clone appeared once. The V and J genes are TRBV3-1 (or the pseudogene TRBV3-2) and TRBJ1-2; 7 bases are a match to TRBD1. The CDR3 runs to 14 residues. Germline CDR1 and CDR2: LGHDT and YNNKEL (reference sequence). The V and J ends lost 1 base and 4 bases, in that order; junction bases with no gene match: 3. CDR3 protein: CASSQGQGLYGYTF. In nucleotides, the CDR3 is TGTGCCAGCAGCCAAGGACAGGGCCTCTATGGCTACACCTTC.

This clone was picked up one time. The V gene is TRBV3-1 (or the pseudogene TRBV3-2), the J gene TRBJ2-1; 13 bases are a match to TRBD2. The germline V gene has CDR1 LGHDT and CDR2 YNNKEL (reference sequence). CDR3 length equals 17 residues. Germline trimming cut 4 bases from V and 9 bases from J; bases unmatched to any gene: 12. The CDR3 coding sequence is TGTGCCAGCAGCCTAATCATGACTAGCGGGGGGTCAAGTGAGCAGTTCTTC. This codes for CASSLIMTSGGSSEQFF.

This clone was counted only a few times. The chain joins TRBV5-1 to TRBJ2-3, with no clear D. Trimming took 4 bases from V and 5 from J, leaving 14 bases between them. CDR3 size: 14 residues. Germline V gene sequence: CDR1 SGHRS, CDR2 YFSETQ. CDR3 bases: TGCGCCAGCAGCCTCCCCCCTCCCCGAGATACGCAGTATTTT. Protein product: CASSLPPPRDTQYF.

The V and J genes are TRBV11-1 and TRBJ2-3; 14 nucleotides agree with TRBD2. The germline CDR1 and CDR2 sequences are SGHAT and FQDESV (reference sequence). This CDR3 spans 16 amino acids. The trim removed 5 bases at V and 1 base at J, leaving 2 bases unmatched. CDR3: CASSPGLAGGTDTQYF. The CDR3 DNA is TGTGCCAGCAGCCCGGGACTAGCGGGGGGCACAGATACGCAGTATTTT.

The rearrangement joins TRBV4-2 to TRBJ1-2; maybe TRBD1 (5 bases). V was clipped by 0 bases and J by 3 bases, with 11 bases between them. Germline values: CDR1 LGHNA, CDR2 YNFKEQ. The CDR3 sequence is 15 residues long. CDR3 loop: CASSQDPSRDYGYTF. The CDR3 coding sequence is TGTGCCAGCAGCCAAGATCCGTCCAGGGACTATGGCTACACCTTC.

The chain's CDR3 is CAITGPSTDTQYF. DNA for the CDR3: TGTGCCATTACAGGGCCGAGCACAGATACGCAGTATTTT. V usage is TRBV10-3 and J usage is TRBJ2-3, with D possibly TRBD1 on 6 matching bases. Germline V lookup: CDR1 ENHRY, CDR2 SYGVKD. Between the trimmed V and J ends, which lost 9 bases and 0 bases, there was a span of 10 bases. The CDR3 loop spans 13 amino acids.

This clone came up once. The chain is built from TRBV28 and TRBJ1-3; no definite D call. The CDR3 is 15 residues long. The V and J ends lost 2 bases and 0 bases respectively, with 8 bases between them. The V gene's germline CDR1 is MDHEN and CDR2 SYDVKM. The CDR3 DNA follows: TGTGCCAGCAGTTTAGCGGGCCTCTCTGGAAACACCATATATTTT. Its translation is CASSLAGLSGNTIYF.

The chain recombines TRBV10-3 with TRBJ2-1, with 8 positions matching TRBD2. The CDR3 covers 16 residues. J lost 7 bases, V lost 0 bases, and 8 bases had no gene match. Germline V gives CDR1 ENHRY, CDR2 SYGVKD. The CDR3 nucleotides read TGTGCCATCAGTGAGTCGACTAGCGCGATCATGAATGAGCAGTTCTTC. This codes for CAISESTSAIMNEQFF.

The V gene is TRBV27, the J gene TRBJ1-5, with no clear D. The V end lost 6 bases, the J end lost 5 bases, and 14 bases lay between the germline ends. This CDR3 spans 14 amino acids. The germline CDR1 and CDR2 sequences are MNHEY and SMNVEV (reference sequence). The CDR3 region is CASRDQSEDQPQHF. The CDR3 region has the DNA TGTGCCAGCAGAGATCAATCGGAGGATCAGCCCCAGCATTTT.

This chain uses TRBV9 with TRBJ2-6, with 9 bases that match TRBD1. The V segment lost 3 bases and the J segment 1 base; nucleotides outside the gene matches: 5. The CDR3 is made up of 17 amino acids. Germline V gene lookup returns CDR1 SGDLS and CDR2 YYNGEE. CDR3 bases: TGTGCCAGCAGCGCTGGGACAGGGCTATCTGGGGCCAACGTCCTGACTTTC. Residues: CASSAGTGLSGANVLTF.

In this sample, this clone turned up once. V gene TRBV7-9 combines with J gene TRBJ1-1; weak D call: TRBD1 (5 bases). V was trimmed by 3 bases and J by 5 bases, leaving 10 bases between them. The CDR3 loop spans 13 amino acids. The germline V gene has CDR1 SEHNR and CDR2 FQNEAQ (reference sequence). The CDR3 DNA reads TGTGCCAGCAGCTTTGAAGGGGTTACTGAAGCTTTCTTT. Its protein product is CASSFEGVTEAFF.

This chain joins TRBV4-1 and TRBJ1-3; a weak D match, TRBD1 (6 bases). CDR1 is MGHRA and CDR2 is YSYEKL in the germline V gene. The V gene lost 0 bases and the J gene lost 1 base, with 10 bases spanning the gap. This CDR3 spans 16 amino acids. CDR3 DNA: TGCGCCAGCAGCCAAGATAGGGGGGGGTCTGGAAACACCATATATTTT. Its translation is CASSQDRGGSGNTIYF.

This rearrangement joins TRBV28 to TRBJ1-4; tentatively, D is TRBD1 (5 bases). Per germline, CDR1 MDHEN and CDR2 SYDVKM. The CDR3 consists of 13 residues. Between the trimmed V and J ends, which lost 6 bases and 12 bases, there was a span of 17 bases. The CDR3 nucleotides read TGTGCCAGCAGCGGCAGGGATAATGATCAACTGTTTTTT. Amino acid sequence: CASSGRDNDQLFF. The full variable domain, completed using reference TRBV28 and TRBJ1-4, is DVKVTQSSRYLVKRTGEKVFLECVQDMDHENMFWYRQDPGLGLRLIYFSYDVKMKEKGDIPEGYSVSREKKERFSLILESASTNQTSMYLCASSGRDNDQLFFGSGTQLSVL.

The CDR3 DNA follows: TGCAGCGTCCCAGGGGCCGGAAACACCATATATTTT. Translated, it gives CSVPGAGNTIYF. The rearrangement uses TRBV29-1 and TRBJ1-3, with D tentatively TRBD1 (6 bases). Germline V gene lookup returns CDR1 SQVTM and CDR2 ANQGSEA. This CDR3 is 12 amino acids long. The ends were cut back, 6 bases at V and 4 bases at J, with 10 bases in the middle.

This rearrangement joins TRBV18 to TRBJ2-5; possible D gene TRBD1, 6 bases. The ends were cut back, 6 bases at V and 4 bases at J, with 21 bases in the middle. This CDR3 comprises 16 residues. Per the germline V gene, CDR1 is KGHSH and CDR2 is LQKENI. The chain's CDR3 is CASSRRGPLTVETQYF. The CDR3 DNA follows: TGTGCCAGCTCGCGCAGGGGACCCTTGACAGTAGAGACCCAGTACTTC.

The chain couples TRBV14 to TRBJ2-2; 8 bases agree with TRBD2. Per the germline V gene, CDR1 is SGHDN and CDR2 is FVKESK. J lost 4 bases, V lost 4 bases, and 5 bases had no gene match. CDR3 length: 15 residues. The chain's CDR3 is CASSPGLAGTGELFF. As DNA, the CDR3 is TGTGCCAGCAGCCCCGGACTAGCCGGCACCGGGGAGCTGTTTTTT.

In its sample, this clone is medium-sized. The V gene is TRBV12-3 or TRBV12-4, the J gene TRBJ1-1, with 8 positions matching TRBD1. The CDR3 spans 13 residues. The ends lost 6 bases at V and 5 bases at J; junction bases unmatched: 5. The CDR3: CASSLYRGTEAFF. The CDR3 nucleotides read TGTGCCAGCAGCCTATACAGGGGGACTGAAGCTTTCTTT.